The TCR beta chain described here comes from a study of Ad26.COV2.S vaccination and SARS-CoV-2 variants. The CDR3 has 17 amino acids. V was clipped by 6 bases and J by 3 bases, with 23 bases between them. CDR1 MNHEY and CDR2 SMNVEV come from the germline V gene (reference sequence). TCRdb's table, derived via immunoSEQ multiplex PCR, lists solely in-frame clones and lacks some. The sample contains over 250,000 clones, around 87% of which appear only once. Turning to this clone: Its specificity is unknown.

Findings of the study overall: Measurement of non-spike TCR breadth gave similar results in vaccine and placebo recipients.

Treatment specified: around 19 received Ad26.COV2.S at low or high dose, single or two shots; 5 received placebo; per-sample allocation not given. Samples came from day 63 after the first vaccine or placebo injection. Its platform was an Ad26 vector, and its expressed antigen was Wuhan-strain SARS-CoV-2 spike. The clonotype comes from a person aged 18-60 years who received the Ad26.COV2.S COVID-19 vaccine or a placebo. The V gene is TRBV27, the J gene TRBJ2-5; D is possibly TRBD2 (6 bases). Material: peripheral blood, obtained in a trial of Ad26.COV2.S vaccine versus placebo. In DNA, the CDR3 is TGTGCCAGCAGGGGCCTCACCGGGGAGGAACAAAAAGAGACCCAGTACTTC. Translated, it gives CASRGLTGEEQKETQYF.